The 32 T cell receptor beta chains in this list originate from one sample, sequenced in a study of CD8 T cells in Susac syndrome. When the RNA was reverse transcribed, random hexamers were used with an input of 0.5 to 1 ug. TCRdb recomputed calls from the immunoSEQ multiplex PCR reads with MiXCR, one row per CDR3 protein. The sample shows 250,000 to 300,000 distinct CDR3 sequences, roughly 85% of them seen only once. Sequencing was carried out using CD8+ T cells from PBMCs. The receptors come from a human donor with multiple sclerosis.

The chain has TRBV10-1 and TRBJ2-7; 7 positions agree with TRBD1. This CDR3 spans 13 amino acids. From germline, CDR1 is WNHNN and CDR2 SYGVQD (reference sequence). Trimming removed 4 bases from V and 5 bases from J; junction bases left unmatched: 5. CDR3 bases: TGCGCCAGCAGTGCCGAACAGGGGAACGAGCAGTACTTC. Translation: CASSAEQGNEQYF.

This sequence joins TRBV12-3 or TRBV12-4 and TRBJ1-2; D might be TRBD1 (5 bases). This CDR3 region has 13 residues. Trimming shortened V by 7 bases and J by 4 bases, and 13 bases separated the two germline ends. The chain's CDR3 is CASTGWGGYGYTF. The CDR3 DNA is TGTGCCAGCACCGGGTGGGGGGGCTATGGCTACACCTTC.

This rearrangement joins TRBV4-3 to TRBJ2-7; tentative D call: TRBD2 (5 bases). V shed 1 base and J shed 7 bases, with 14 bases lying between them. The CDR3 loop spans 14 amino acids. Germline CDR1 reads LGHNA; CDR2 reads YSLEER. The CDR3: CASSQGAGSREQYF. DNA of the CDR3: TGCGCCAGCAGCCAAGGTGCGGGTTCGAGGGAGCAGTACTTC.

The chain joins TRBV19 to TRBJ1-1; 10 bases agree with TRBD1. In germline, CDR1 is LNHDA, CDR2 SQIVND (reference sequence). The CDR3 extends over 15 amino acids. Trimming took 1 base from V and 5 from J; bases not matched to a gene: 4. This CDR3 is CASSIGGQGLTEAFF. The DNA for the CDR3 is TGTGCCAGTAGTATAGGGGGACAGGGGTTGACTGAAGCTTTCTTT.

V gene TRBV6-4 combines with J gene TRBJ2-3; 10 bases are a match to TRBD2. The germline gives CDR1 MRHNA, CDR2 SNTAGT. After removal of 0 bases from V and 7 bases from J, the junction contained 10 bases not matched to a gene. This CDR3 region has 17 residues. This CDR3 reads CASSDSSASGSRYTQYF. For the CDR3, the DNA is TGTGCCAGCAGTGACTCTTCGGCTAGCGGGAGTAGGTATACGCAGTATTTT.

The V call is TRBV27, the J call TRBJ1-1; no reliable D call. V shed 6 bases and J shed 3 bases, with 14 bases lying between them. Germline-derived CDR1 and CDR2 are MNHEY and SMNVEV (reference sequence). This CDR3 spans 14 amino acids. The chain's CDR3 is CASSLGGIDTEAFF. For the CDR3, the DNA is TGTGCCAGCAGCCTAGGAGGGATTGACACTGAAGCTTTCTTT.

The rearrangement uses TRBV6-5 and TRBJ2-1; the D is unclear. The CDR3 covers 15 residues. Germline V gene data show CDR1 as MNHEY and CDR2 as SVGAGI. V lost 4 bases and J 5 bases, leaving 15 bases between the germline ends. This CDR3 reads CASSCNAGRNNEQFF. The CDR3 DNA sequence: TGTGCCAGCAGTTGCAACGCCGGGCGGAACAATGAGCAGTTCTTC.

This sequence joins TRBV29-1 and TRBJ2-7; possible D gene TRBD2, 7 bases. The V end was cut by 3 bases, the J end by 0 bases, with 18 bases between. Per germline, CDR1 SQVTM and CDR2 ANQGSEA. The CDR3 is 16 amino acids. The CDR3 here is CSVEVGGAGPSYEQYF. DNA of the CDR3: TGCAGCGTTGAGGTGGGGGGGGCAGGTCCCTCCTACGAGCAGTACTTC.

The rearrangement joins TRBV11-2 to TRBJ2-7; D perhaps matches TRBD2 (5 bases). Germline loops: CDR1 SGHAT, CDR2 FQNNGV. The CDR3 runs 15 residues. The ends were cut back, 7 bases at V and 0 bases at J, with 16 bases in the middle. The CDR3 DNA reads as TGTGCCAGCACCCCAAGTAGCGCCCACTCCTACGAGCAGTACTTC. It codes for CASTPSSAHSYEQYF.

This chain connects TRBV7-9 to TRBJ1-1; D call uncertain. The CDR3 is made up of 12 amino acids. Germline V gene sequence: CDR1 SEHNR, CDR2 FQNEAQ (reference sequence). Trimming pared 5 bases from V and 7 bases from J, leaving 11 bases between. The CDR3 DNA reads as TGTGCCAGCAGCCTCCCGGCGGATGAAGCTTTCTTT. Protein product: CASSLPADEAFF.

This rearrangement joins TRBV29-1 to TRBJ2-7, with a weak D call TRBD1 (6 bases). The CDR3 loop spans 14 amino acids. CDR1 SQVTM and CDR2 ANQGSEA come from the germline V gene. Trimming removed 4 bases from V and 0 bases from J, with 13 bases in between. Here the CDR3 reads CSVAGTQSSYEQYF. In nucleotides, the CDR3 is TGCAGCGTTGCCGGGACACAAAGCTCCTACGAGCAGTACTTC.

The rearrangement joins TRBV29-1 to TRBJ1-2; no clear D. The germline CDR1 and CDR2 sequences are SQVTM and ANQGSEA. V dropped 8 bases and J dropped 4 bases, with 11 bases sitting between them. The CDR3 is 11 residues long. DNA for the CDR3: TGCAGCCCCCGGGCGGGCTATGGCTACACCTTC. Its protein product is CSPRAGYGYTF.

The rearrangement joins TRBV24-1 to TRBJ2-7, with D unresolved. Germline CDR1 is KGHDR and CDR2 is SFDVKD. V was pared by 4 bases and J by 6 bases, with 6 bases between. This CDR3 has 11 amino acids. CDR3 amino acids: CATSDSTEQYF. CDR3 DNA: TGTGCCACCAGTGACTCTACCGAGCAGTACTTC.

This clonotype has only one observation. This chain uses TRBV24-1 with TRBJ2-7; no clear D. CDR3 length: 13 amino acids. Trimming cost V 0 bases and J 7 bases, with 9 bases left between them. Germline assignment: CDR1 KGHDR and CDR2 SFDVKD. This CDR3 is CATSDLDKGEQYF. As DNA, the CDR3 is TGTGCCACCAGTGATTTGGACAAAGGGGAGCAGTACTTC.

The V call is TRBV27, the J call TRBJ1-1, with D perhaps TRBD1 (6 bases). Germline CDR1 is MNHEY and CDR2 is SMNVEV (reference sequence). This CDR3 spans 15 amino acids. Trimming took off 7 bases at V and 2 bases at J, with 17 bases between the two ends. The CDR3 nucleotides read TGTGCCAGCACTACCGTGGGACAAATAAACACTGAAGCTTTCTTT. This translates into CASTTVGQINTEAFF.

J is TRBJ2-4 and V is TRBV4-1, with no clear D. This CDR3 contains 15 residues. Germline loops: CDR1 MGHRA, CDR2 YSYEKL. V lost 0 bases to trimming and J lost 9 bases, with 15 bases between them. CDR3: CASSQDIGSVIIQYF. In nucleotides, the CDR3 is TGCGCCAGCAGCCAAGATATTGGCAGTGTAATCATTCAGTACTTC.

This chain connects TRBV5-1 to TRBJ2-7; D is unresolved. Germline V gives CDR1 SGHRS, CDR2 YFSETQ. Trimming cost V 4 bases and J 0 bases, with 5 bases left between them. The length of the CDR3 is 12 residues. This chain's CDR3 is CASSRVSYEQYF. The CDR3 DNA reads as TGCGCCAGCAGCCGGGTCTCCTACGAGCAGTACTTC.

J is TRBJ1-5 and V is TRBV24-1; the D is unclear. Trimming cost V 4 bases and J 6 bases, with 9 bases left between them. The CDR3 sequence is 13 residues long. Germline V gives CDR1 KGHDR, CDR2 SFDVKD. CDR3 coding DNA: TGTGCCACCAGTGAGGATGAATTTCAGCCCCAGCATTTT. Protein sequence: CATSEDEFQPQHF.

CDR3 sequence reads: CASSEPSDTQYF. The CDR3 bases are TGTGCCAGCAGCGAGCCCTCGGATACGCAGTATTTT. The gene calls are TRBV9 and TRBJ2-3, with unresolved D. This CDR3 spans 12 amino acids. Trimming took 3 bases from V and 6 from J, leaving 8 bases between them. Germline V gene sequence: CDR1 SGDLS, CDR2 YYNGEE.

The V gene is TRBV27, the J gene TRBJ2-1, with D possibly being TRBD1 or TRBD2 (5 bases each). Germline V gives CDR1 MNHEY, CDR2 SMNVEV (reference sequence). The V end was cut by 5 bases, the J end by 2 bases, with 19 bases between. The CDR3 spans 17 residues. The CDR3 loop reads CASSPTPGTATYNEQFF. CDR3 sequence (DNA): TGTGCCAGCAGTCCCACCCCCGGGACGGCGACCTACAATGAGCAGTTCTTC.

This clonotype has a handful of counts. The gene calls are TRBV13 and TRBJ2-7, with 7 bases that match TRBD2. The CDR3 contains 14 residues. V lost 4 bases to trimming and J lost 2 bases; unmatched junction nucleotides: 5. CDR1 is PRHDT, CDR2 FYEKMQ, per germline (reference sequence). In DNA, the CDR3 is TGTGCCAGCAGCTCCCGACTAGCCCCCTACGAGCAGTACTTC. Its translation is CASSSRLAPYEQYF.

The genes are TRBV15 and TRBJ2-1; D remains unclear. The CDR3 is 14 amino acids. Germline loops: CDR1 LNHNV, CDR2 YYDKDF (reference sequence). Trimming removed 0 bases at V and 5 bases at J, with 8 bases between. The CDR3 DNA reads TGTGCCACCAGCAGAGAACTAACCAACAATGAGCAGTTCTTC. It encodes CATSRELTNNEQFF.

The rearrangement uses TRBV27 and TRBJ2-7; 16 nucleotides match TRBD2. This CDR3 region has 17 residues. The V gene end was trimmed by 4 bases and the J gene end by 7 bases; junction bases not matched to a gene: 10. Looked up from germline, CDR1 is MNHEY and CDR2 is SMNVEV (reference sequence). In DNA, the CDR3 is TGTGCCAGCAGTTCAATACCGGGACTAGCGGGAGGGGTTGAGCAGTACTTC. Translation gives CASSSIPGLAGGVEQYF.

The rearrangement uses TRBV13 and TRBJ1-1; D not certain. V gave up 3 bases and J gave up 0 bases, with 11 bases separating them. Germline V CDR1 and CDR2: PRHDT, FYEKMQ (reference sequence). CDR3 length: 15 amino acids. DNA for the CDR3: TGTGCCAGCAGCTTGGTAAGTGGGATGAACACTGAAGCTTTCTTT. Protein product: CASSLVSGMNTEAFF. Together with reference TRBV13 and TRBJ1-1, the CDR3 gives the full variable domain: AAGVIQSPRHLIKEKRETATLKCYPIPRHDTVYWYQQGPGQDPQFLISFYEKMQSDKGSIPDRFSAQQFSDYHSELNMSSLELGDSALYFCASSLVSGMNTEAFFGQGTRLTVV.

V usage is TRBV4-3 and J usage is TRBJ2-5; D not resolved. Germline V lookup: CDR1 LGHNA, CDR2 YSLEER. V was cut by 2 bases and J by 1 base, with 11 bases left in between. The length of the CDR3 is 15 residues. The CDR3 DNA reads TGCGCCAGCAGCCAAAGAGGATCTACCCAAGAGACCCAGTACTTC. Translating it yields CASSQRGSTQETQYF.

This chain links TRBV5-4 with TRBJ2-7, with 10 bases aligning to TRBD2. The J segment lost 3 bases and the V segment lost 4 bases, leaving 13 bases of the junction unmatched. The CDR3 loop spans 17 amino acids. The germline V gene has CDR1 SGHNT and CDR2 YYREEE (reference sequence). The CDR3 DNA is TGTGCCAGCAGCATAAGGCTAGCGGGGGCCTTAGTCTACGAGCAGTACTTC. It translates to CASSIRLAGALVYEQYF.

The V gene is TRBV7-9, the J gene TRBJ1-1; a possible D gene is TRBD1 (5 bases). CDR1 and CDR2 from the germline V gene are SEHNR and FQNEAQ (reference sequence). CDR3 length: 15 residues. V was clipped by 4 bases and J by 5 bases, with 17 bases between them. The CDR3: CASSSVRGILTEAFF. Written as DNA, the CDR3 is TGTGCCAGCAGCTCCGTTAGGGGTATTTTGACTGAAGCTTTCTTT.

This chain uses TRBV3-1 with TRBJ1-5; TRBD1 is a possible D gene (6 bases). The CDR3 contains 14 residues. V lost 9 bases and J 4 bases, leaving 16 bases between the germline ends. Germline CDR1 LGHDT, CDR2 YNNKEL (reference sequence). CDR3: CARGSGTGNQPQHF. In DNA form, the CDR3 reads TGTGCCAGGGGATCCGGTACAGGGAATCAGCCCCAGCATTTT. The full variable domain, its missing parts supplied by reference TRBV3-1 and TRBJ1-5, is DTAVSQTPKYLVTQMGNDKSIKCEQNLGHDTMYWYKQDSKKFLKIMFSYNNKELIINETVPNRFSPKSPDKAHLNLHINSLELGDSAVYFCARGSGTGNQPQHFGDGTRLSIL.

This clonotype was seen more than once but under ten times. V and J are TRBV6-2 or TRBV6-3 and TRBJ2-3; TRBD2 aligns across 8 bases. V lost 7 bases, J lost 6 bases, and 6 bases stayed unmatched. CDR3 length: 13 amino acids. Germline CDR1 is MNHEY and CDR2 is SVGEGT. The CDR3 coding sequence is TGTGCCAGCACCGAAGCGGGGGAGGATACGCAGTATTTT. Protein product: CASTEAGEDTQYF.

V usage is TRBV15 and J usage is TRBJ2-7; TRBD2 is a possible D gene (6 bases). V shed 0 bases and J shed 5 bases, with 14 bases lying between them. The CDR3 has 15 residues. Germline assignment: CDR1 LNHNV and CDR2 YYDKDF (reference sequence). The CDR3 DNA is TGTGCCACCAGCAGAGAGGGACTGTCTGGGGACGAGCAGTACTTC. It codes for CATSREGLSGDEQYF.

The chain employs TRBV10-3 and TRBJ2-3; D might be TRBD1 (5 bases). The germline V gene has CDR1 ENHRY and CDR2 SYGVKD. This CDR3 region has 12 residues. V was shortened by 4 bases and J by 10 bases, with 12 bases between the two germline ends. The CDR3 DNA sequence: TGTGCCATCAGTGCGTTGACACAGGCGCAGTATTTT. Translation: CAISALTQAQYF.

A single count supports this clonotype. The V call is TRBV10-3, the J call TRBJ2-3; no reliable D call. The CDR3 contains 14 residues. Germline CDR1 and CDR2: ENHRY and SYGVKD. V lost 2 bases and J 2 bases, leaving 8 bases between the germline ends. The CDR3 coding sequence is TGTGCCATCAGTGAGACGGTCCCCACAGATACGCAGTATTTT. It translates to CAISETVPTDTQYF.